Below, 7 T cell receptor beta chains from the same sample are listed, as sequenced in a study of cytomegalovirus exposure and HLA in healthy donors. The PCR contained 60 Vbeta and 13 Jbeta primers. The data were produced by immunoSEQ multiplex PCR, yet TCRdb's version contains in-frame clones alone and is incomplete. The data show about 130,000 clones, with 83% seen just once and more than 3.5% held by the top ten. The sample was PBMCs. The origin of the receptors is a woman aged 35 to 49 in good health and CMV-seropositive.

J is TRBJ2-5 and V is TRBV11-2, with 7 nucleotides matching TRBD2. The tail of the sequence fits TRBJ2-7 better, so the J call may be wrong. The germline V gene has CDR1 SGHAT and CDR2 FQNNGV. The CDR3 totals 15 residues. In DNA form, the CDR3 reads TGTGCCAGCAGCCCCTGGGGCGGGAGCTCCTACGAGCAGTACTTC. Protein product: CASSPWGGSSYEQYF.

The chain couples TRBV19 to TRBJ1-1; TRBD1 aligns across 10 bases. Looked up from germline, CDR1 is LNHDA and CDR2 is SQIVND (reference sequence). This CDR3 is 15 amino acids long. V was pared by 5 bases and J by 6 bases, with 9 bases of the junction left unmatched. Here the CDR3 DNA reads TGTGCCAGTAGTGGGACGACAGGGGGCTACGCTGAAGCTTTCTTT. Residues: CASSGTTGGYAEAFF. The full variable domain, completed using reference TRBV19 and TRBJ1-1, is DGGITQSPKYLFRKEGQNVTLSCEQNLNHDAMYWYRQDPGQGLRLIYYSQIVNDFQKGDIAEGYSVSREKKESFPLTVTSAQKNPTAFYLCASSGTTGGYAEAFFGQGTRLTVV.

This clone was picked up one time. The V gene is TRBV27, the J gene TRBJ2-5; a possible D gene is TRBD2 (6 bases). The germline CDR1 and CDR2 sequences are MNHEY and SMNVEV (reference sequence). The CDR3 sequence is 16 residues long. V was cut by 2 bases and J by 4 bases, with 17 bases left in between. The CDR3 sequence is CASSLDRGLEGETQYF. CDR3 DNA: TGTGCCAGCAGTTTAGATCGGGGTTTGGAGGGAGAGACCCAGTACTTC.

J is TRBJ1-2 and V is TRBV7-2; the D is unclear. CDR3 length: 13 residues. Trimming took off 5 bases at V and 4 bases at J, with 11 bases between the two ends. Germline V CDR1 and CDR2: SGHTA, FQGNSA. Here the CDR3 DNA reads TGTGCCAGCAGCCCACAGCCCCTCTATGGCTACACCTTC. Encoded protein: CASSPQPLYGYTF.

The CDR3, as DNA: TGTGCCAGCAGTGACTCTAAGCTAGCGGGAGAACAAGAGACCCAGTACTTC. Translation: CASSDSKLAGEQETQYF. This chain connects TRBV6-4 to TRBJ2-5; 10 bases are shared with TRBD2. The CDR3 is made up of 17 amino acids. Germline CDR1 MRHNA, CDR2 SNTAGT. Trimming cost V 0 bases and J 2 bases; bases outside gene matches: 6.

V usage is TRBV9 and J usage is TRBJ2-7, with D possibly being TRBD1 (6 bases). V was shortened by 4 bases and J by 3 bases, with 11 bases between the two germline ends. The CDR3 covers 13 residues. Germline CDR1 SGDLS, CDR2 YYNGEE. CDR3 nucleotide sequence: TGTGCCAGCAGCTTCCAAGGGGGCTACGAGCAGTACTTC. It translates to CASSFQGGYEQYF.

V and J are TRBV6-1 and TRBJ1-4; tentative D call: TRBD1 (6 bases). The CDR3 is 15 residues long. Germline lookup yields CDR1 MNHNS and CDR2 SASEGT. V was cut by 1 base and J by 8 bases, with 14 bases left in between. CDR3 DNA sequence: TGTGCCAGCAGTGAAGGAGGTCAGGGGAGCGAAAAACTGTTTTTT. It encodes CASSEGGQGSEKLFF.